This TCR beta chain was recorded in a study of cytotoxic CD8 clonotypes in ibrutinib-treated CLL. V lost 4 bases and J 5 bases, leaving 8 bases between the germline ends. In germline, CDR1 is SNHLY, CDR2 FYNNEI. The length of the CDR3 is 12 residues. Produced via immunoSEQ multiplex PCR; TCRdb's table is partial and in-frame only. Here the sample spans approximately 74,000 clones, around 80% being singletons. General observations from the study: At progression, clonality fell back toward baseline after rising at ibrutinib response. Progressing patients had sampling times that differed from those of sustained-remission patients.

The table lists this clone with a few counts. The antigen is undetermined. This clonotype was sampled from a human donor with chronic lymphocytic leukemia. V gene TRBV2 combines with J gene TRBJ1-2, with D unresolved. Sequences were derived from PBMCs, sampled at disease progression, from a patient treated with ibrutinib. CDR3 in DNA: TGTGCCAGCAGTGGCGGTGGGTATGGCTACACCTTC. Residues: CASSGGGYGYTF.